Listed below are T cell receptor beta chains from one sample, sequenced in a study of cytotoxic CD8 clonotypes in ibrutinib-treated CLL. The method was immunoSEQ multiplex PCR; TCRdb's version includes in-frame clones alone and lacks a portion of them. The sample contains 70,000 to 80,000 clones, around 80% of which appear only once. Specimen: PBMCs, collected at disease progression, from a patient treated with ibrutinib. These receptors were collected from a human donor with chronic lymphocytic leukemia. Both conserved end residues are trimmed from each CDR3. The order of the fields is V gene, CDR3 protein.

>TRBV19
ASRGGTDLYGYT
>TRBV5-5
ASSLVGQGDQPQH
>TRBV11-2
ASSLAGGGYEQY
>TRBV13
ASSYFGLGKAEQY
>TRBV11-2
ASSLGRRAF
>TRBV7-6
ASSLAGGLNYGYT
>TRBV18
ASSPSQGAGDTQY
>TRBV19
ASSIPGRAPDTQY
>TRBV4-2
ASRRAVKSSYNEQF
>TRBV5-1
ASSPRGIATPTYEQY
>TRBV30
AWSQTSGTFNEQF
>TRBV5-4
ASSQSGQWYEQY
>TRBV7-9
ASEEFSYEQY
>TRBV4-2
ASSQHARQGGNQPQH
>TRBV5-6
ASSRQGNTEAF